Below, one T cell receptor beta chain is given with its context. The sample comes from a study of blood T cell repertoires in COVID-19. Overall study: From the United States, Italy and Spain came samples of acute and convalescent COVID-19. T cells, B-cell-depleted T cells, or PBMCs supplied cDNA or gDNA.

V lost 4 bases to trimming and J lost 1 base, with 5 bases between them. Germline V CDR1 and CDR2: KGHDR, SFDVKD. There are 13 residues in the CDR3. Methods used by the authors: Nucleated cell number was recorded as an estimate derived from reference gene primer amplification. The method was immunoSEQ multiplex PCR; TCRdb's version includes in-frame clones alone and lacks a portion of them. V and J calls and clone size come straight from that table; D and trimming were deduced from the DNA. The sample includes approximately 46,000 clones, 86% of them seen just once. The sequenced material came from peripheral blood. The chain is built from TRBV24-1 and TRBJ2-3; D is unresolved. This TCR came from a human donor in a cohort sampled during active COVID-19. The CDR3, as DNA: TGTGCCACCAGTGAGTTAGGCACAGATACGCAGTATTTT. Translated, it gives CATSELGTDTQYF.